These T cell receptor beta chains were read from a single sample in a study of radiotherapy plus CTLA-4 blockade in lung cancer. Here immunoSEQ multiplex PCR was the method, and the copy in TCRdb shows in-frame clones only, minus some. The profile shows some 98,000 clones, roughly four fifths of them singletons. The sequencing here drew on peripheral blood, taken from a patient treated with radiotherapy plus ipilimumab. These receptors were obtained from a human donor with non-small cell lung cancer who had a partial response to radiotherapy plus ipilimumab. CDR3s include the opening cysteine and the closing phenylalanine or tryptophan. Fields, in order: D gene, clone size, J gene, V gene, CDR3 protein, CDR3 DNA. A D gene is named only where the DNA matches it firmly. Size is omitted from some rows. Given values are once, few, many or a class for expanded clones.

d_gene: NA; abundance: once; j_gene: TRBJ2-2; v_gene: TRBV7-9; CDR3aa: CASSLALNTANTGELFF; CDR3nt: TGTGCCAGCAGCTTAGCGCTGAATACGGCGAACACCGGGGAGCTGTTTTTT
d_gene: NA; abundance: NA; j_gene: TRBJ2-3; v_gene: TRBV5-1; CDR3aa: CASSFTGSDTQYF; CDR3nt: TGCGCCAGCAGCTTCACGGGGTCAGATACGCAGTATTTT
d_gene: TRBD2; abundance: few; j_gene: TRBJ2-3; v_gene: TRBV6-5; CDR3aa: CASNDPRGGPQYF; CDR3nt: TGTGCCAGCAACGATCCGCGCGGGGGTCCGCAGTATTTT
d_gene: TRBD1; abundance: few; j_gene: TRBJ1-5; v_gene: TRBV5-1; CDR3aa: CASSLGQGGSNQPQHF; CDR3nt: TGCGCCAGCAGCTTGGGACAGGGCGGGAGCAATCAGCCCCAGCATTTT
d_gene: NA; abundance: NA; j_gene: TRBJ1-2; v_gene: TRBV9; CDR3aa: CASSVGNRANYGYTF; CDR3nt: TGTGCCAGCAGCGTAGGTAACAGAGCTAACTATGGCTACACCTTC
d_gene: TRBD2; abundance: NA; j_gene: TRBJ2-1; v_gene: TRBV6-1; CDR3aa: CASSEDSGSTGEQFF; CDR3nt: TGTGCCAGCAGTGAGGATAGCGGGAGTACAGGTGAGCAGTTCTTC
d_gene: NA; abundance: NA; j_gene: TRBJ2-1; v_gene: TRBV18; CDR3aa: CASSPSNNEQFF; CDR3nt: TGTGCCAGCTCACCTTCAAACAATGAGCAGTTCTTC
d_gene: TRBD2; abundance: NA; j_gene: TRBJ2-7; v_gene: TRBV29-1; CDR3aa: CSATGTSRYEQYF; CDR3nt: TGCAGCGCCACCGGGACTAGTCGGTACGAGCAGTACTTC
d_gene: TRBD1; abundance: NA; j_gene: TRBJ2-1; v_gene: TRBV4-1; CDR3aa: CASSLRTGGYEQFF; CDR3nt: TGCGCCAGCAGCCTCAGAACAGGGGGCTATGAGCAGTTCTTC
d_gene: NA; abundance: NA; j_gene: TRBJ1-4; v_gene: TRBV30; CDR3aa: CAWSVDWRDEKLFF; CDR3nt: TGTGCCTGGAGTGTGGACTGGAGAGACGAAAAACTGTTTTTT
d_gene: TRBD2; abundance: NA; j_gene: TRBJ2-3; v_gene: TRBV6-1; CDR3aa: CASSTTSGNLNTQYF; CDR3nt: TGTGCCAGCAGTACCACTAGCGGGAATCTTAATACGCAGTATTTT
d_gene: NA; abundance: NA; j_gene: TRBJ2-1; v_gene: TRBV6-6; CDR3aa: CASSLRDYNEQFF; CDR3nt: TGTGCCAGCAGTCTACGGGACTACAATGAGCAGTTCTTC
d_gene: TRBD1; abundance: NA; j_gene: TRBJ2-1; v_gene: TRBV18; CDR3aa: CASSPPGTVYNEQFF; CDR3nt: TGTGCCAGCTCACCACCCGGGACAGTATACAATGAGCAGTTCTTC
d_gene: TRBD2; abundance: NA; j_gene: TRBJ2-1; v_gene: TRBV6-5; CDR3aa: CASSQAGGPSYEQFF; CDR3nt: TGTGCCAGCAGCCAAGCGGGAGGGCCCTCCTATGAGCAGTTCTTC
d_gene: NA; abundance: NA; j_gene: TRBJ1-5; v_gene: TRBV28; CDR3aa: CASREAGRDQPQHF; CDR3nt: TGTGCCAGCAGGGAGGCGGGTAGGGATCAGCCCCAGCATTTT
d_gene: NA; abundance: NA; j_gene: TRBJ1-1; v_gene: TRBV28; CDR3aa: CASSSQTQGFAFF; CDR3nt: TGTGCCAGCAGTTCCCAAACCCAGGGGTTCGCTTTCTTT
d_gene: TRBD1; abundance: NA; j_gene: TRBJ1-4; v_gene: TRBV4-1; CDR3aa: CASSQDWGTGLSEKLFF; CDR3nt: TGCGCCAGCAGCCAAGATTGGGGGACAGGACTAAGTGAAAAACTGTTTTTT
d_gene: NA; abundance: few; j_gene: TRBJ2-5; v_gene: TRBV27; CDR3aa: CASSLFGQRETQYF; CDR3nt: TGTGCCAGCAGTTTATTTGGTCAGCGGGAGACCCAGTACTTC
d_gene: NA; abundance: NA; j_gene: TRBJ1-4; v_gene: TRBV18; CDR3aa: CASSSGSSTNEKLFF; CDR3nt: TGTGCCAGCTCCTCCGGGTCCTCAACTAATGAAAAACTGTTTTTT
d_gene: NA; abundance: NA; j_gene: TRBJ2-1; v_gene: TRBV11-2; CDR3aa: CASSPSKSYNEQFF; CDR3nt: TGTGCCAGCAGCCCCAGTAAGTCCTACAATGAGCAGTTCTTC
d_gene: NA; abundance: NA; j_gene: TRBJ1-1; v_gene: TRBV18; CDR3aa: CASSPEGRSNTEAFF; CDR3nt: TGTGCCAGCTCGCCTGAGGGCAGGAGCAACACTGAAGCTTTCTTT
d_gene: TRBD2; abundance: NA; j_gene: TRBJ2-3; v_gene: TRBV11-2; CDR3aa: CASSLGAGGADTQYF; CDR3nt: TGTGCCAGCAGCTTAGGAGCGGGAGGGGCAGATACGCAGTATTTT
d_gene: NA; abundance: NA; j_gene: TRBJ2-6; v_gene: TRBV7-8; CDR3aa: CASSRRGNSGANVLTF; CDR3nt: TGTGCCAGCAGCCGAAGAGGGAACTCTGGGGCCAACGTCCTGACTTTC
d_gene: TRBD2; abundance: NA; j_gene: TRBJ2-1; v_gene: TRBV9; CDR3aa: CASSPTSGSPPYNEQFF; CDR3nt: TGTGCCAGCAGCCCTACTAGCGGGAGTCCCCCCTACAATGAGCAGTTCTTC
d_gene: NA; abundance: NA; j_gene: TRBJ1-1; v_gene: TRBV5-4; CDR3aa: CASSLDATGRVNSEAFF; CDR3nt: TGTGCCAGCAGCTTGGACGCGACAGGTAGGGTAAATTCTGAAGCTTTCTTT
d_gene: TRBD1; abundance: NA; j_gene: TRBJ1-3; v_gene: TRBV30; CDR3aa: CAWKRQGPSDTIYF; CDR3nt: TGTGCCTGGAAACGACAGGGTCCCTCGGACACCATATATTTT
d_gene: TRBD1; abundance: few; j_gene: TRBJ1-3; v_gene: TRBV9; CDR3aa: CASSVGQGSGNTIYF; CDR3nt: TGTGCCAGCAGCGTAGGACAGGGGTCTGGAAACACCATATATTTT
d_gene: TRBD1; abundance: NA; j_gene: TRBJ2-7; v_gene: TRBV9; CDR3aa: CASSPGSGQGSYEQYF; CDR3nt: TGTGCCAGCAGTCCCGGGTCGGGACAGGGCTCCTACGAGCAGTACTTC
d_gene: NA; abundance: NA; j_gene: TRBJ2-1; v_gene: TRBV18; CDR3aa: CASSPRAADYNEQFF; CDR3nt: TGTGCCAGCTCACCGAGGGCAGCGGATTACAATGAGCAGTTCTTC
d_gene: TRBD1; abundance: NA; j_gene: TRBJ2-3; v_gene: TRBV7-2; CDR3aa: CASSPVGTGGDTQYF; CDR3nt: TGTGCCAGCAGCCCGGTAGGGACAGGGGGCGATACGCAGTATTTT
d_gene: TRBD2; abundance: NA; j_gene: TRBJ2-1; v_gene: TRBV7-6; CDR3aa: CASSLALRTSYNEQFF; CDR3nt: TGTGCCAGCAGCTTGGCCTTGAGGACTAGCTACAATGAGCAGTTCTTC
d_gene: NA; abundance: NA; j_gene: TRBJ2-5; v_gene: TRBV30; CDR3aa: CAWSVTGAETQYF; CDR3nt: TGTGCCTGGAGTGTAACAGGTGCGGAGACCCAGTACTTC
d_gene: TRBD2; abundance: NA; j_gene: TRBJ2-3; v_gene: TRBV5-8; CDR3aa: CASSSTSGRLDTQYF; CDR3nt: TGTGCCAGCAGCTCGACTAGCGGGAGATTGGATACGCAGTATTTT
d_gene: NA; abundance: NA; j_gene: TRBJ1-1; v_gene: TRBV5-1; CDR3aa: CASSLGGGLMNTEAFF; CDR3nt: TGCGCCAGCAGCTTGGGGGGGGGCCTCATGAACACTGAAGCTTTCTTT
d_gene: TRBD2; abundance: NA; j_gene: TRBJ2-7; v_gene: TRBV7-9; CDR3aa: CASSFKAGVGEQYF; CDR3nt: TGTGCCAGCAGCTTCAAAGCGGGAGTAGGGGAGCAGTACTTC
d_gene: NA; abundance: NA; j_gene: TRBJ2-5; v_gene: TRBV28; CDR3aa: CASTQGRETQYF; CDR3nt: TGTGCCAGCACACAGGGTCGGGAGACCCAGTACTTC
d_gene: NA; abundance: NA; j_gene: TRBJ2-1; v_gene: TRBV19; CDR3aa: CASTILGDNEQFF; CDR3nt: TGTGCCAGTACTATCTTGGGAGACAATGAGCAGTTCTTC
d_gene: NA; abundance: NA; j_gene: TRBJ2-5; v_gene: TRBV5-1; CDR3aa: CASSLQGKAEETQYF; CDR3nt: TGCGCCAGCAGCTTACAGGGTAAGGCGGAAGAGACCCAGTACTTC
d_gene: NA; abundance: NA; j_gene: TRBJ1-4; v_gene: TRBV19; CDR3aa: CATQSGGANEKLFF; CDR3nt: TGTGCCACCCAAAGCGGGGGGGCTAATGAAAAACTGTTTTTT
d_gene: NA; abundance: NA; j_gene: TRBJ1-1; v_gene: TRBV27; CDR3aa: CASSSWSANTEAFF; CDR3nt: TGTGCCAGCAGTTCCTGGAGCGCAAACACTGAAGCTTTCTTT
d_gene: NA; abundance: few; j_gene: TRBJ2-5; v_gene: TRBV11-2; CDR3aa: CASSRPRETQYF; CDR3nt: TGTGCCAGCAGCCGGCCGCGGGAGACCCAGTACTTC
d_gene: TRBD1; abundance: NA; j_gene: TRBJ2-1; v_gene: TRBV19; CDR3aa: CASGDRGRANEQFF; CDR3nt: TGTGCCAGTGGGGACAGGGGAAGGGCCAATGAGCAGTTCTTC
d_gene: TRBD2; abundance: NA; j_gene: TRBJ2-7; v_gene: TRBV9; CDR3aa: CASSVGEGSSYEQYF; CDR3nt: TGTGCCAGCAGCGTAGGGGAGGGTAGCTCCTACGAGCAGTACTTC
d_gene: TRBD2; abundance: NA; j_gene: TRBJ2-2; v_gene: TRBV27; CDR3aa: CASSLAGGPNTGELFF; CDR3nt: TGTGCCAGCAGTTTAGCGGGAGGGCCCAACACCGGGGAGCTGTTTTTT
d_gene: NA; abundance: NA; j_gene: TRBJ1-5; v_gene: TRBV4-1; CDR3aa: CASSPQGSRSNQPQHF; CDR3nt: TGCGCCAGCAGCCCTCAGGGTTCTCGGAGCAATCAGCCCCAGCATTTT
d_gene: NA; abundance: NA; j_gene: TRBJ1-1; v_gene: TRBV19; CDR3aa: CASSMGNRHQGTEAFF; CDR3nt: TGTGCCAGTAGTATGGGGAATCGACACCAGGGGACTGAAGCTTTCTTT
d_gene: TRBD1; abundance: NA; j_gene: TRBJ2-3; v_gene: TRBV10-3; CDR3aa: CAIKGDSGRGRLDTQYF; CDR3nt: TGTGCCATCAAGGGGGATAGCGGCAGGGGGCGTTTGGATACGCAGTATTTT
d_gene: NA; abundance: few; j_gene: TRBJ1-2; v_gene: TRBV11-2; CDR3aa: CASSPSLGGVQGYGYTF; CDR3nt: TGTGCCAGCAGTCCCTCTTTGGGTGGGGTACAGGGCTATGGCTACACCTTC
d_gene: TRBD1; abundance: NA; j_gene: TRBJ1-1; v_gene: TRBV7-9; CDR3aa: CASRPGTGEAEAFF; CDR3nt: TGTGCCAGCAGACCCGGGACAGGGGAAGCTGAAGCTTTCTTT